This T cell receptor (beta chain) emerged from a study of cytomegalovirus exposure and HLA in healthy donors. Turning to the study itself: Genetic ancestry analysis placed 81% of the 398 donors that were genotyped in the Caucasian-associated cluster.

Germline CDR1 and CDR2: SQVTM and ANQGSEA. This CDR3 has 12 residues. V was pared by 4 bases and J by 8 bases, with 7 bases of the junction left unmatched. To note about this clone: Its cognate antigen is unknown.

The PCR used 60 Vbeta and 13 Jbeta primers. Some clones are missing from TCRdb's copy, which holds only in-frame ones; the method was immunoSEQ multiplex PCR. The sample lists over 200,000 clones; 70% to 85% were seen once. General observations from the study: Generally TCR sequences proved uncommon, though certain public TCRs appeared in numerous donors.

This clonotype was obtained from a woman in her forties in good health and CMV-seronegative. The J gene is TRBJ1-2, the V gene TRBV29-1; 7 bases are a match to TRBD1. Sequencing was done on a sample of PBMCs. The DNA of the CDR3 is TGCAGCGTTGTGGCAGGGGGAGTCGGCTACACCTTC. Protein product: CSVVAGGVGYTF.